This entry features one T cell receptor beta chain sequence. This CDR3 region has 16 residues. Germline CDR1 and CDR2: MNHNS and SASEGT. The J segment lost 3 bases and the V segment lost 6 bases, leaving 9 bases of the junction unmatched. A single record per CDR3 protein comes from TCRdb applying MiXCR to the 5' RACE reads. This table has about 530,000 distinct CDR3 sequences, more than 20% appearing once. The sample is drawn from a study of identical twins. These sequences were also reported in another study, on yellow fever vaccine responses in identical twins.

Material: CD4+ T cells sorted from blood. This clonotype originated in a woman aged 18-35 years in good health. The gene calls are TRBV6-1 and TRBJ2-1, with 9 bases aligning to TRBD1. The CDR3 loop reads CASSRNRGPGYNEQFF. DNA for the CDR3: TGTGCCAGCAGCCGTAACAGGGGGCCGGGCTACAATGAGCAGTTCTTC.